These T cell receptor beta chains were read from a single sample in a study of glioma-infiltrating T cells. A single record per CDR3 protein comes from TCRdb applying MiXCR to the multiplex PCR reads. Here the sample spans under 130,000 distinct CDR3 sequences, approximately 28% being singletons. Sequencing input: glioma tissue, nonneoplastic brain tissue, or PBMCs (not recorded which). Receptor source: a human donor with low-grade glioma or glioblastoma, undergoing nonglioma brain surgery, or in good health (not recorded which). CDR3s include the opening cysteine and the closing phenylalanine or tryptophan. Each record gives: J gene, clone size, V gene, D gene, CDR3 DNA, CDR3 protein. A D gene is named only where the DNA matches it firmly. Clone size is given for some rows only: seen once, a few or many times, or a class if the clone is expanded.

j_gene: TRBJ1-5; abundance: few; v_gene: TRBV19; d_gene: NA; CDR3nt: TGTGCCAGTAGCCTGAAGAGGGACAGCAATCAGCCCCAGCATTTT; CDR3aa: CASSLKRDSNQPQHF
j_gene: TRBJ1-3; abundance: NA; v_gene: TRBV9; d_gene: TRBD1; CDR3nt: TGTGCCAGCAGCGTCACAGGGGGTGATCTTTTGGACACCATATATTTT; CDR3aa: CASSVTGGDLLDTIYF
j_gene: TRBJ1-2; abundance: many; v_gene: TRBV27; d_gene: NA; CDR3nt: TGTGCCAGCAGTTCAGCAGCTAACTATGGCTACACCTTC; CDR3aa: CASSSAANYGYTF
j_gene: TRBJ1-2; abundance: many; v_gene: TRBV19; d_gene: NA; CDR3nt: TGTGCCAGTACCCAGTTCGATCTCAACTATGGCTACACCTTC; CDR3aa: CASTQFDLNYGYTF
j_gene: TRBJ2-3; abundance: few; v_gene: TRBV6-6; d_gene: TRBD2; CDR3nt: TGTGCCAGCAGTTACCCGACTAGCGGGGTTGCAGATACGCAGTATTTT; CDR3aa: CASSYPTSGVADTQYF
j_gene: TRBJ2-5; abundance: many; v_gene: TRBV24-1; d_gene: TRBD1; CDR3nt: TGTGCCACCAGCAGCAGACAGGGGGCCGGAGAGACCCAGTACTTC; CDR3aa: CATSSRQGAGETQYF
j_gene: TRBJ2-3; abundance: NA; v_gene: TRBV7-9; d_gene: TRBD1; CDR3nt: TGTGCCAGCAGTCCACCTCCGGGACAGGGCTTACTAGCGAGTAGACGATACAGCACAGATACGCAGTATTTT; CDR3aa: CASSPPPGQGLLASRRYSTDTQYF
j_gene: TRBJ2-1; abundance: many; v_gene: TRBV6-2/TRBV6-3; d_gene: TRBD2; CDR3nt: TGTGCCAGCAGTTACCCGAAGGATCCGGGGGGAACCTACAATGAGCAGTTCTTC; CDR3aa: CASSYPKDPGGTYNEQFF
j_gene: TRBJ2-7; abundance: many; v_gene: TRBV19; d_gene: NA; CDR3nt: TGTGCCAGTAGATCACTAAACTACGAGCAGTACTTC; CDR3aa: CASRSLNYEQYF
j_gene: TRBJ1-1; abundance: many; v_gene: TRBV7-2; d_gene: TRBD1; CDR3nt: TGTGCCAGCAGCTCACAGGGGATCACTGAAGCTTTCTTT; CDR3aa: CASSSQGITEAFF
j_gene: TRBJ2-1; abundance: NA; v_gene: TRBV10-3; d_gene: TRBD2; CDR3nt: TGTGCCATTGGGACTAGCGGGGACAATGAGCAGTTCTTC; CDR3aa: CAIGTSGDNEQFF
j_gene: TRBJ1-1; abundance: many; v_gene: TRBV10-3; d_gene: NA; CDR3nt: TGTGCCAGCAGAGTGGATACTGAAGCTTTCTTT; CDR3aa: CASRVDTEAFF
j_gene: TRBJ1-1; abundance: NA; v_gene: TRBV28; d_gene: NA; CDR3nt: TGTGCCAGCAGAGGGGAAGAGAACACTGAAGCTTTCTTT; CDR3aa: CASRGEENTEAFF
j_gene: TRBJ2-3; abundance: NA; v_gene: TRBV5-1; d_gene: NA; CDR3nt: TGCGCCAGCAGCGTTAACAGGGAAACAGATACGCAGTATTTT; CDR3aa: CASSVNRETDTQYF
j_gene: TRBJ1-5; abundance: NA; v_gene: TRBV9; d_gene: TRBD1; CDR3nt: TGTGCCAGCAGCTCACAGGGGAGTGGTCAGCCCCAGCATTTT; CDR3aa: CASSSQGSGQPQHF
j_gene: TRBJ2-1; abundance: many; v_gene: TRBV7-9; d_gene: NA; CDR3nt: TGTGCCAGCAGCTCGAGTGGGGTGAGCTCCTACAATGAGCAGTTCTTC; CDR3aa: CASSSSGVSSYNEQFF
j_gene: TRBJ1-3; abundance: few; v_gene: TRBV12-3/TRBV12-4; d_gene: NA; CDR3nt: TGTGCCAGCAGTTTGGTGACAGGCTACTCTGGAAACACCATATATTTT; CDR3aa: CASSLVTGYSGNTIYF
j_gene: TRBJ2-3; abundance: many; v_gene: TRBV6-2/TRBV6-3; d_gene: NA; CDR3nt: TGTGCCAGCAGTTATGGGGGGGGCGGCACAGATACGCAGTATTTT; CDR3aa: CASSYGGGGTDTQYF
j_gene: TRBJ2-1; abundance: many; v_gene: TRBV4-2; d_gene: TRBD2; CDR3nt: TGTGCCAGCAGCCAAGACGTTCGGGGGGGCCCGGCTGAGCAGTTCTTC; CDR3aa: CASSQDVRGGPAEQFF
j_gene: TRBJ1-5; abundance: many; v_gene: TRBV20-1; d_gene: NA; CDR3nt: TGCAGTGCTAGTAGCCGGTATAGCAATCAGCCCCAGCATTTT; CDR3aa: CSASSRYSNQPQHF
j_gene: TRBJ2-1; abundance: many; v_gene: TRBV5-1; d_gene: TRBD2; CDR3nt: TGCGCCAGCAGCTTTACGAGCGGGGGGCCAAGCTCCTACAATGAGCAGTTCTTC; CDR3aa: CASSFTSGGPSSYNEQFF
j_gene: TRBJ1-2; abundance: NA; v_gene: TRBV5-5; d_gene: NA; CDR3nt: TGTGCCAGCAGCTTGGAGCCGGGGAACTATGGCTACACCTTC; CDR3aa: CASSLEPGNYGYTF
j_gene: TRBJ2-1; abundance: many; v_gene: TRBV19; d_gene: NA; CDR3nt: TGTGCCAGTAGCGACCCCCCTAACAATGAGCAGTTCTTC; CDR3aa: CASSDPPNNEQFF
j_gene: TRBJ1-1; abundance: many; v_gene: TRBV11-2; d_gene: NA; CDR3nt: TGTGCCAGCTCTCTCGGTACAAACACTGAAGCTTTCTTT; CDR3aa: CASSLGTNTEAFF
j_gene: TRBJ2-1; abundance: NA; v_gene: TRBV6-1; d_gene: NA; CDR3nt: TGTGCCAGCAGTGATTTTAATAGGGGGTCGGGTGAGCAGTTCTTC; CDR3aa: CASSDFNRGSGEQFF
j_gene: TRBJ2-7; abundance: many; v_gene: TRBV15; d_gene: NA; CDR3nt: TGTGCCACCAGCAGAGATTCAGGAGGTGTTGCGCGCTACGAGCAGTACTTC; CDR3aa: CATSRDSGGVARYEQYF
j_gene: TRBJ2-2; abundance: NA; v_gene: TRBV7-3; d_gene: TRBD2; CDR3nt: TGTGCCAGCAGCCTAATAGCGGGGGCCGTCACCGGGGAGCTGTTTTTT; CDR3aa: CASSLIAGAVTGELFF
j_gene: TRBJ2-5; abundance: many; v_gene: TRBV7-2; d_gene: TRBD2; CDR3nt: TGTGCCAGCACCTCACAGCTTGGGGGGGACGAGACCCAGTACTTC; CDR3aa: CASTSQLGGDETQYF
j_gene: TRBJ1-6; abundance: NA; v_gene: TRBV18; d_gene: NA; CDR3nt: TGTGCCAGCTCACAGACGACAGACAGAAGTTCACCCCTCCACTTT; CDR3aa: CASSQTTDRSSPLHF
j_gene: TRBJ2-7; abundance: few; v_gene: TRBV10-3; d_gene: NA; CDR3nt: TGTGCCATCAGTGATCTATCCAGGGGCGCCTTCTCCTACGAGCAGTACTTC; CDR3aa: CAISDLSRGAFSYEQYF
j_gene: TRBJ1-6; abundance: NA; v_gene: TRBV7-9; d_gene: NA; CDR3nt: TGTGCCAGCAGCGTCCTGAATTCACCCCTCCACTTT; CDR3aa: CASSVLNSPLHF
j_gene: TRBJ2-3; abundance: NA; v_gene: TRBV29-1; d_gene: NA; CDR3nt: TGCAGCGTTGAGTCTCGGTCTGGCACAGATACGCAGTATTTT; CDR3aa: CSVESRSGTDTQYF
j_gene: TRBJ2-3; abundance: NA; v_gene: TRBV7-3; d_gene: NA; CDR3nt: TGTGCCAGCAGCTACCTCGGGGCCAGCACAGATACGCAGTATTTT; CDR3aa: CASSYLGASTDTQYF
j_gene: TRBJ2-3; abundance: NA; v_gene: TRBV9; d_gene: NA; CDR3nt: TGTGCCAGCAGCGTAGAGACGGGCCGCACAGATACGCAGTATTTT; CDR3aa: CASSVETGRTDTQYF